The table lists the clone carrying this T cell receptor (beta chain) with a few counts. Its antigen is as yet unknown. The time point: patch test 2, 6 weeks after DPC sensitization. Treatment noted: therapeutic diphenylcyclopropenone sensitization with weekly scalp DPC. Germline loops: CDR1 MNHEY, CDR2 SVGAGI. The CDR3 is made up of 16 amino acids. With 2 bases removed from V and 3 bases from J, the gap between germline ends came to 14 bases. The sample originates from a study of human T cells and chemical hapten exposure. Turning to the study itself: Sensitization applied 2% DPC to approximately 2 cm by approximately 2 cm of upper inner arm skin. Findings and limits, study-wide: PT1 expanded TCR numbers tracked positively with patch test score. Significantly more large CDR3 similarity clusters were formed by expanded TCRs than by controls.

Unique molecular identifiers were linked by the library to individual cDNA molecules. A single record per CDR3 protein comes from TCRdb applying MiXCR to the RACE reads. Of 70,000 to 90,000 distinct CDR3 sequences in the sample, about 9.4% were seen once. Sequencing was performed on whole blood, taken in connection with sensitization to the hapten diphenylcyclopropenone (DPC). The V call is TRBV6-5, the J call TRBJ2-1; possible D gene TRBD2, 6 bases. The origin of this receptor is a woman aged 50 to 65 with alopecia areata. Some clones in this sample may be carry-over from other donors' samples. Here the CDR3 DNA reads TGTGCCAGCAGTTACCTATCCGGGACTCGCTACAATGAGCAGTTCTTC. Translated: CASSYLSGTRYNEQFF.